The subject of this entry is one T cell receptor (beta chain). The junction had 7 bases not matched to a gene; V was cut back by 4 bases and J by 3 bases. This CDR3 comprises 15 residues. Germline values: CDR1 LNHDA, CDR2 SQIVND (reference sequence). This specimen comes from a study of blood T cell repertoires in COVID-19. Study at large: Donors in the United States, Italy and Spain gave samples during acute or convalescent COVID-19.

As originally analysed: Amplification of reference gene primers was used by the study to estimate nucleated cell counts. Clones were read by immunoSEQ multiplex PCR, and TCRdb kept only the in-frame ones, dropping some. V and J calls and clone size are as listed in that table; D and trimming were resolved from the DNA. The sample consists of about 250,000 clones, around 90% of them appearing once. The TCR sequence derives from a woman under 40 with acute or convalescent COVID-19. The chain uses TRBV19 and TRBJ2-3; 7 bases are a match to TRBD1. Material for sequencing was peripheral blood. The CDR3: CASSSPGQTTDTQYF. The CDR3 DNA reads as TGTGCCAGTAGTAGTCCGGGACAGACTACAGATACGCAGTATTTT.